A selection of T cell receptor beta chains follows, all from one sample in a study of HIV-infected patients and healthy controls. From the 5' RACE reads, TCRdb called clonotypes with MiXCR, one entry per CDR3 protein. The data hold 13,000 or so distinct CDR3 sequences, with about 9.8% observed a single time. The specimen was blood. All receptors derive from an adult in good health. CDR3s include the opening cysteine and the closing phenylalanine or tryptophan. Each record gives: J gene, D gene, clone size, V gene, CDR3 protein, CDR3 DNA. A D gene is named only where the DNA matches it firmly. Clone size is shown for a subset of rows, as once, few, many or a class of expanded clone.

TRBJ2-7	TRBD1	few	TRBV7-2	CASSRGGSVYEQYF	TGTGCCAGCAGCCGAGGGGGCTCCGTCTACGAGCAGTACTTC
TRBJ1-1	.	few	TRBV5-4	CASSFSSRGEAFF	TGTGCCAGCAGCTTCTCGTCCAGGGGCGAGGCTTTCTTT
TRBJ2-3	.	.	TRBV9	CASSVAYALPTDTQYF	TGTGCCAGCAGCGTAGCTTATGCCTTGCCCACAGATACGCAGTATTTT
TRBJ1-2	.	many	TRBV10-2	CASREGTLANYGYTF	TGCGCCAGCAGGGAAGGGACCCTAGCTAACTATGGCTACACCTTC
TRBJ2-7	TRBD2	.	TRBV9	CASSEGGLGEYEQYF	TGTGCCAGCAGCGAAGGAGGACTAGGGGAATACGAGCAGTACTTC
TRBJ2-6	.	medium-sized	TRBV18	CASSPGQPGANVLTF	TGTGCCAGCTCACCAGGACAGCCGGGGGCCAACGTCCTGACTTTC
TRBJ1-2	.	few	TRBV20-1	CSARDYQGIYGYTF	TGCAGTGCTAGAGATTACCAGGGGATCTATGGCTACACCTTC
TRBJ1-1	TRBD1	many	TRBV5-4	CASSLQGAFTEAFF	TGTGCCAGCAGCTTGCAGGGGGCGTTCACTGAAGCTTTCTTT
TRBJ2-7	.	.	TRBV6-6	CASSYSNRGQYF	TGTGCCAGCAGTTACTCGAACCGAGGGCAGTACTTC
TRBJ1-5	.	medium-sized	TRBV28	CASSLSTQPQHF	TGTGCCAGCAGTTTAAGCACTCAGCCCCAGCATTTT
TRBJ1-2	.	many	TRBV10-2	CASGVKSGTNYGYTF	TGCGCCAGCGGCGTCAAAAGCGGGACGAACTATGGCTACACCTTC
TRBJ2-3	.	medium-sized	TRBV20-1	CSARTGKGTDTQYF	TGCAGTGCTAGAACGGGGAAGGGCACAGATACGCAGTATTTT
TRBJ1-1	.	medium-sized	TRBV28	CASNPTAITEAFF	TGTGCCAGCAATCCCACAGCAATAACTGAAGCTTTCTTT
TRBJ2-7	.	.	TRBV7-2	CASSSQIATNYEQYF	TGTGCCAGCAGCTCGCAGATCGCTACTAACTACGAGCAGTACTTC
TRBJ2-5	.	few	TRBV6-2/TRBV6-3	CATQGGNNKAETQYF	TGTGCCACTCAGGGCGGAAACAACAAAGCGGAGACCCAGTACTTC
TRBJ1-1	.	many	TRBV4-3	CASSQGQYMNTEAFF	TGCGCCAGCAGCCAAGGTCAATACATGAACACTGAAGCTTTCTTT
TRBJ1-1	.	medium-sized	TRBV10-3	CAIRGAGENTEAFF	TGTGCCATCAGAGGTGCAGGGGAGAACACTGAAGCTTTCTTT